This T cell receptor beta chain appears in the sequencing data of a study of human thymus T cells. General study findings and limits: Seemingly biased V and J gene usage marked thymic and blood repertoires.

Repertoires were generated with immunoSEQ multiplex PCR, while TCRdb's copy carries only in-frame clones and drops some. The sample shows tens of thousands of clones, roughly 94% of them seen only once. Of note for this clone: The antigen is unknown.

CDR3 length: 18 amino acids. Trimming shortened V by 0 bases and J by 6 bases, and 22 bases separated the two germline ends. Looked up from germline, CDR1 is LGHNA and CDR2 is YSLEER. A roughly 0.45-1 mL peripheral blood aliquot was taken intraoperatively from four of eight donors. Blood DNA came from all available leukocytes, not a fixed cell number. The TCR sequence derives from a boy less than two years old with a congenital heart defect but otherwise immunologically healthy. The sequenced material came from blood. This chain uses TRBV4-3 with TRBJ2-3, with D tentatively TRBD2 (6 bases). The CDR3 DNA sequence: TGCGCCAGCAGCCAAGATAGGGCGCGGGGACTCGGAGGGGATACGCAGTATTTT. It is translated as CASSQDRARGLGGDTQYF.